The present T cell receptor (beta chain) was sequenced within a study of control samples from healthy donors and cancer patients. The germline V and J ends were trimmed by 5 bases and 9 bases, with 10 bases remaining between them. Germline values: CDR1 MNHEY, CDR2 SVGAGI. The CDR3 consists of 11 residues. TCRdb's table, derived via immunoSEQ multiplex PCR, lists solely in-frame clones and lacks some. The table lists around 13,000 clones, more than 85% of them singletons. Sequenced sample: PBMCs. This receptor was obtained from a man older than 75 with lung cancer. The chain employs TRBV6-5 and TRBJ1-2; D is uncertain. DNA of the CDR3: TGTGCCAGCAGTAACGCGAACAGCTACACCTTC. It is translated as CASSNANSYTF.